The 25 T cell receptor beta chains below come from one sample, sequenced in a study of blood T cell repertoires in COVID-19. Here immunoSEQ multiplex PCR was the method, and the copy in TCRdb shows in-frame clones only, minus some. The sample holds under 100,000 clones, around 85% seen once. The sample comprised peripheral blood. These receptors originate from a man at least 80 years old with active or convalescent COVID-19.

As DNA, the CDR3 is TGTGCCAGCAGACCGGACAGGGAATATCAGCCCCAGCATTTT. This sequence encodes CASRPDREYQPQHF. The chain carries TRBV6-5 and TRBJ1-5; 8 bases are a match to TRBD1. J lost 5 bases, V lost 6 bases, and 6 bases had no gene match. This CDR3 has 14 residues. CDR1 and CDR2 from the germline V gene are MNHEY and SVGAGI.

This chain links TRBV9 with TRBJ2-5; TRBD2 aligns across 8 bases. Trimming at V came to 0 bases and at J to 5 bases, leaving 3 bases not matched to a gene. The CDR3 spans 14 residues. CDR1 is SGDLS and CDR2 is YYNGEE in the germline V gene. CDR3 coding DNA: TGTGCCAGCAGCGTAGCTTCGGGGGGGGAGACCCAGTACTTC. This translates into CASSVASGGETQYF.

The chain is built from TRBV6-5 and TRBJ1-1; 11 bases align to TRBD1. The CDR3 has 16 residues. CDR1 is MNHEY, CDR2 SVGAGI, per germline. J lost 7 bases, V lost 2 bases, and 9 bases had no gene match. The CDR3 spells CASSYLGTGGLIEAFF. The CDR3 DNA reads as TGTGCCAGCAGTTACCTAGGGACAGGGGGGCTAATTGAAGCTTTCTTT.

This sequence joins TRBV4-2 and TRBJ1-5; 7 nucleotides agree with TRBD1. Losses at the gene ends were 2 bases for V and 3 bases for J; bases not matched to a gene: 7. This CDR3 contains 16 residues. Germline V lookup: CDR1 LGHNA, CDR2 YNFKEQ. The CDR3 loop is CASSQRPGQSNQPQHF. The CDR3 nucleotides are TGTGCCAGCAGCCAAAGGCCGGGACAGTCCAATCAGCCCCAGCATTTT.

This chain joins TRBV12-3 or TRBV12-4 and TRBJ1-5; no clear D. The CDR3 length is 13 residues. Between the trimmed V and J ends, which lost 3 bases and 4 bases, there was a span of 7 bases. The CDR3 coding sequence is TGTGCCAGCAGTTTTGCGGGGAATCAGCCCCAGCATTTT. As protein: CASSFAGNQPQHF.

The chain employs TRBV6-1 and TRBJ2-3; D is perhaps TRBD2 (7 bases). The ends were cut back, 1 base at V and 6 bases at J, with 14 bases in the middle. The CDR3 loop spans 15 amino acids. CDR1 MNHNS and CDR2 SASEGT come from the germline V gene. The CDR3 bases are TGTGCCAGCAGTGAAGTTAGGGGGGGCGAGGATACGCAGTATTTT. It is translated as CASSEVRGGEDTQYF.

Note on this clone: The junction departs from germline at one end; a sequencing error may be responsible. This chain joins TRBV5-1 and TRBJ1-5, with a tentative D call TRBD1 (6 bases). This CDR3 spans 15 amino acids. Germline V gene sequence: CDR1 SGHRS, CDR2 YFSETQ. DNA for the CDR3: TGCGCCAGCTGCTTGGGGGTGGGGGCAGAGCAGCCCCAGCATTTT. Translation: CASCLGVGAEQPQHF.

This chain links TRBV4-1 with TRBJ2-1; 12 bases fit TRBD1. The CDR3 covers 15 residues. Trimming at V came to 4 bases and at J to 7 bases, leaving 5 bases not matched to a gene. Looked up from germline, CDR1 is MGHRA and CDR2 is YSYEKL. The CDR3 nucleotides are TGCGCCAGCAGCCCGGGACAGGGGGCGCGAAATGAGCAGTTCTTC. Translation: CASSPGQGARNEQFF.

This chain uses TRBV6-5 with TRBJ2-3; no clear D. The germline gives CDR1 MNHEY, CDR2 SVGAGI. This CDR3 comprises 14 residues. The V gene lost 7 bases and the J gene lost 0 bases, with 11 bases spanning the gap. The CDR3 DNA reads as TGTGCCAGCAAAGAGAGTACTAGCACAGATACGCAGTATTTT. Translating it yields CASKESTSTDTQYF.

This clone was seen only a few times. This chain joins TRBV5-6 and TRBJ1-2; D remains ambiguous. V was cut by 0 bases and J by 8 bases, with 11 bases left in between. In germline, CDR1 is SGHDT, CDR2 YYEEEE. This CDR3 comprises 13 residues. CDR3 nucleotide sequence: TGTGCCAGCAGCTTGGCACAGCCGAGAGGCTACACCTTC. Encoded protein: CASSLAQPRGYTF.

The chain carries TRBV5-1 and TRBJ2-5, with 10 positions matching TRBD1. The CDR3 is made up of 21 amino acids. Losses at the gene ends were 4 bases for V and 4 bases for J; bases not matched to a gene: 25. From germline, CDR1 is SGHRS and CDR2 YFSETQ. For the CDR3, the DNA is TGCGCCAGCAGCGTTGGCGAGGACAGGGGGGATGGGCAAGAATTGGGAGAGACCCAGTACTTC. This sequence encodes CASSVGEDRGDGQELGETQYF.

This chain joins TRBV11-2 and TRBJ1-3; TRBD1 matches 9 bases. With V trimmed by 5 bases and J by 3 bases, 5 bases remained unmatched. The CDR3 totals 15 residues. The germline V gene encodes CDR1 SGHAT and CDR2 FQNNGV. The CDR3 is CASSARQGGGNTIYF. The CDR3 nucleotides read TGTGCCAGCAGCGCGAGACAGGGGGGTGGAAACACCATATATTTT.

Only a few counts were recorded for this clone. The CDR3 sequence is CASSLGPGGQPNEKLFF. The CDR3 coding sequence is TGTGCCAGCAGCCTGGGCCCGGGTGGCCAGCCTAATGAAAAACTGTTTTTT. The chain uses TRBV5-4 and TRBJ1-4; no definite D call. Germline values: CDR1 SGHNT, CDR2 YYREEE (reference sequence). V lost 4 bases to trimming and J lost 3 bases, with 19 bases between them. The CDR3 has 17 residues. The variable domain in full, with the rest retrieved from reference TRBV5-4 and TRBJ1-4, is ETGVTQSPTHLIKTRGQQVTLRCSSQSGHNTVSWYQQALGQGPQFIFQYYREEENGRGNFPPRFSGLQFPNYSSELNVNALELDDSALYLCASSLGPGGQPNEKLFFGSGTQLSVL.

As for this clone: In the same sample, other DNA sequences code for this CDR3. This sequence joins TRBV5-1 and TRBJ2-5, with D maybe TRBD2 (6 bases). The V gene's germline CDR1 is SGHRS and CDR2 YFSETQ. The V end lost 0 bases, the J end lost 1 base, and 7 bases lay between the germline ends. This CDR3 has 14 residues. CDR3 sequence: CASSLVGGQETQYF. The CDR3 region has the DNA TGCGCCAGCAGCTTGGTCGGGGGCCAAGAGACCCAGTACTTC.

The count of this clone is one. The V and J genes are TRBV30 and TRBJ1-1; 8 nucleotides agree with TRBD1. CDR3 length: 13 residues. Trimming removed 8 bases from V and 6 bases from J; junction bases left unmatched: 11. CDR1 and CDR2 from the germline V gene are GTSNPN and SVGIG (reference sequence). This chain's CDR3 is CARQDRAESEAFF. The CDR3 region has the DNA TGTGCCCGGCAGGACAGGGCGGAATCTGAAGCTTTCTTT.

The rearrangement uses TRBV9 and TRBJ1-2; D is possibly TRBD1 (5 bases). V gave up 0 bases and J gave up 8 bases, with 17 bases separating them. Germline CDR1 is SGDLS and CDR2 is YYNGEE. This CDR3 comprises 15 residues. In DNA form, the CDR3 reads TGTGCCAGCAGCGTAGCGGTGCGGCAGGGAGGAGGCTACACCTTC. The encoded protein is CASSVAVRQGGGYTF.

For this clone: The junction differs from germline at one of its ends, possibly a read error. V usage is TRBV11-3 and J usage is TRBJ1-1; TRBD1 matches at 7 bases. CDR3 length equals 13 residues. Germline V gene lookup returns CDR1 SGHNT and CDR2 YENEEA. The CDR3 is CASSQGVTTSALF. CDR3 coding DNA: TGTGCCAGCAGCCAGGGGGTAACAACAAGTGCCCTTTTT.

This chain uses TRBV7-9 with TRBJ1-6; weak D call: TRBD1 (6 bases). The CDR3 is 16 amino acids. Germline V gene lookup returns CDR1 SEHNR and CDR2 FQNEAQ (reference sequence). The germline V and J ends were trimmed by 2 bases and 7 bases, with 15 bases remaining between them. As DNA, the CDR3 is TGTGCCAGCAGCTTATTAGGGACAAGGGGGAATTCACCCCTCCACTTT. This sequence encodes CASSLLGTRGNSPLHF.

J is TRBJ2-2 and V is TRBV28; weak D call: TRBD1 (6 bases). Germline CDR1 reads MDHEN; CDR2 reads SYDVKM. The V end was cut by 8 bases, the J end by 7 bases, with 14 bases between. The CDR3 has 13 residues. The CDR3 region has the DNA TGTGCCAGCCGAACAGGGTTGGACGGGGAGCTGTTTTTT. Translated, it gives CASRTGLDGELFF.

The CDR3 region is CASSPFRDRGNEQFF. DNA for the CDR3: TGTGCCAGCAGTCCATTCCGGGACAGGGGGAATGAGCAGTTCTTC. The chain links TRBV2 to TRBJ2-1, with 11 bases identical to TRBD1. The CDR3 covers 15 residues. The germline CDR1 and CDR2 sequences are SNHLY and FYNNEI. The V and J ends lost 5 bases and 7 bases, in that order; junction bases with no gene match: 7.

The V gene is TRBV15, the J gene TRBJ1-1, with D unresolved. The CDR3 totals 15 residues. Germline V lookup: CDR1 LNHNV, CDR2 YYDKDF (reference sequence). V dropped 0 bases and J dropped 1 base, with 9 bases sitting between them. The CDR3 nucleotides read TGTGCCACCAGCAGAGATTTAGGAGAGAACACTGAAGCTTTCTTT. It translates to CATSRDLGENTEAFF.

The chain has TRBV19 and TRBJ1-5; 11 bases align to TRBD1. With V trimmed by 6 bases and J by 2 bases, 3 bases remained unmatched. This CDR3 comprises 15 residues. Looked up from germline, CDR1 is LNHDA and CDR2 is SQIVND (reference sequence). The CDR3 loop is CASRGQGAGNQPQHF. The CDR3 coding sequence is TGTGCCAGTAGAGGACAGGGGGCGGGCAATCAGCCCCAGCATTTT.

This chain joins TRBV19 and TRBJ1-1, with D unresolved. Trimming removed 3 bases from V and 8 bases from J, with 10 bases in between. The CDR3 is 12 amino acids. Germline V gene data show CDR1 as LNHDA and CDR2 as SQIVND (reference sequence). CDR3 loop: CASSIGSGEAFF. CDR3 bases: TGTGCCAGTAGTATTGGGTCGGGGGAAGCTTTCTTT. Looking up the rest from reference TRBV19 and TRBJ1-1 gives the full variable domain: DGGITQSPKYLFRKEGQNVTLSCEQNLNHDAMYWYRQDPGQGLRLIYYSQIVNDFQKGDIAEGYSVSREKKESFPLTVTSAQKNPTAFYLCASSIGSGEAFFGQGTRLTVV.

V is TRBV7-9 and J is TRBJ2-3; 7 bases map to TRBD2. With 3 bases clipped from V and 0 bases from J, the junction kept 3 bases outside the gene matches. The CDR3 consists of 15 residues. Germline V lookup: CDR1 SEHNR, CDR2 FQNEAQ (reference sequence). This chain's CDR3 is CASSFSGESTDTQYF. The CDR3 nucleotides are TGTGCCAGCAGCTTCAGCGGGGAGAGCACAGATACGCAGTATTTT.

As regards this clone: Relative to the germline gene, one junction end is altered; a read error may explain this. The V call is TRBV7-7, the J call TRBJ1-1; D is possibly TRBD1 (6 bases). Looked up from germline, CDR1 is SSHAT and CDR2 is FNYEAQ (reference sequence). CDR3 length: 14 amino acids. The CDR3 DNA reads TGTGCTAGCAGCCCACAGGGAATGAACACTGAAGCTTTCTTT. This codes for CASSPQGMNTEAFF.